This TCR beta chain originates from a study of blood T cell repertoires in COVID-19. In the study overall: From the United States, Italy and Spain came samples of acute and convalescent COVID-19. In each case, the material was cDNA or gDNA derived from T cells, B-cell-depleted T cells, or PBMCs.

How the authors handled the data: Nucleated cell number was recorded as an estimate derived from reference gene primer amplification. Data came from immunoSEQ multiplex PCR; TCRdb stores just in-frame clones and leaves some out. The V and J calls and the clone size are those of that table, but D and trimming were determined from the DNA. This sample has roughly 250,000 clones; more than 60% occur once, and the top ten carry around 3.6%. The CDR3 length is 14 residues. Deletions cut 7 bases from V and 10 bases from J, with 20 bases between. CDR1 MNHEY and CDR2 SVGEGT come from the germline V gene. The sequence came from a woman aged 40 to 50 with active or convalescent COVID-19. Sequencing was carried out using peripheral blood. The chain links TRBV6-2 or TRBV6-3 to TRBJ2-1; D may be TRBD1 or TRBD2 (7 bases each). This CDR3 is CASTPGGAKREQFF. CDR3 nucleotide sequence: TGTGCCAGCACCCCAGGGGGGGCAAAGCGGGAGCAGTTCTTC.